One and the same sample provided the 3 T cell receptor beta chains below, sequenced in a study of T cell responses to AZD1222 COVID-19 vaccine. Using immunoSEQ multiplex PCR, the repertoire was profiled, and TCRdb retains in-frame clones only, with some absent. The sample holds roughly 160,000 clones, roughly 90% seen once. The sample here was peripheral blood, taken on day 0 of AZD1222 vaccination. These receptors came from an adult in good health.

The gene calls are TRBV5-4 and TRBJ1-1; 9 nucleotides align to TRBD1. The CDR3 sequence is 15 residues long. V lost 4 bases to trimming and J lost 1 base; unmatched junction nucleotides: 5. Germline V gene sequence: CDR1 SGHNT, CDR2 YYREEE (reference sequence). The CDR3 is CASSPRTGENTEAFF. CDR3 bases: TGTGCCAGCAGCCCTAGGACAGGGGAGAACACTGAAGCTTTCTTT.

The chain has TRBV18 and TRBJ1-1; D remains unclear. Per germline, CDR1 KGHSH and CDR2 LQKENI. The CDR3 extends over 13 amino acids. V lost 6 bases to trimming and J lost 5 bases, with 13 bases between them. CDR3 sequence: CASSGRGRTEAFF. CDR3 bases: TGTGCCAGCTCTGGTCGGGGTCGGACTGAAGCTTTCTTT.

The chain recombines TRBV28 with TRBJ2-4, with 8 nucleotides matching TRBD2. The V and J ends lost 5 bases and 11 bases, in that order; junction bases with no gene match: 8. Germline assignment: CDR1 MDHEN and CDR2 SYDVKM. There are 13 residues in the CDR3. CDR3 DNA sequence: TGTGCCAGCAGTGGGCTGACTAGCGTCCTTCAGTACTTC. It yields the protein CASSGLTSVLQYF.